The 13 T cell receptor beta chains given below trace back to one sample, sequenced in a study of T cells in Graves' hyperthyroidism and ophthalmopathy. The source material, RNA transcripts, was used to amplify TCR beta CDR3 regions. The TCR CDR3 was amplified in a first-round RT-PCR using the HTBI primer set. TCRdb itself ran the multiplex PCR reads through MiXCR, one entry per CDR3 protein. The table has 33,000 or so distinct CDR3 sequences, 49% seen once. Sequences were obtained from blood. The receptors come from a woman aged 45-59 years with Graves' hyperthyroidism that later progressed to Graves' ophthalmopathy.

This chain links TRBV7-2 with TRBJ2-3; TRBD2 matches 10 bases. In germline, CDR1 is SGHTA, CDR2 FQGNSA. This CDR3 is built from 15 residues. The CDR3 DNA sequence: TGTGCTAGATACCCGGGACTAGCGCCCGCAGATACGCAGTATTTT. Its protein is CARYPGLAPADTQYF.

This clonotype was found a few times. It is likely a read error, because the conserved phenylalanine at the end of the CDR3 is missing. This sequence joins TRBV2 and TRBJ2-7; D possibly corresponds to TRBD2 (5 bases). Per germline, CDR1 SNHLY and CDR2 FYNNEI. This CDR3 comprises 15 residues. Trimming shortened V by 10 bases and J by 4 bases, and 23 bases separated the two germline ends. The CDR3 region has the DNA TGTGCCAACACGGTAGGACTCCCAGGTTCTTACGAGCAGTACTCC. Translated: CANTVGLPGSYEQYS.

This clonotype was detected ten times or more. V is TRBV20-1 and J is TRBJ2-7; no firm D call. V lost 0 bases to trimming and J lost 6 bases, with 9 bases between them. CDR3 length equals 12 residues. Germline CDR1 is DFQATT and CDR2 is SNEGSKA (reference sequence). CDR3 bases: TGCAGTGCTAGAGATTACCTTCCCGAGCAGTACTTC. It yields the protein CSARDYLPEQYF.

V and J are TRBV5-5 and TRBJ2-7; 7 bases map to TRBD2. With 0 bases clipped from V and 3 bases from J, the junction kept 12 bases outside the gene matches. Germline V lookup: CDR1 SGHKS, CDR2 YYEKEE (reference sequence). The CDR3 is 17 residues long. The CDR3 coding sequence is TGTGCCAGCAGCTTGGCCGTGAAGGGAGTAGCGGGCTACGAGCAGTACTTC. The encoded protein is CASSLAVKGVAGYEQYF. Full variable domain (rest looked up from reference TRBV5-5 and TRBJ2-7): DAGVTQSPTHLIKTRGQQVTLRCSPISGHKSVSWYQQVLGQGPQFIFQYYEKEERGRGNFPDRFSARQFPNYSSELNVNALLLGDSALYLCASSLAVKGVAGYEQYFGPGTRLTVT.

This clonotype has ten or more counts. The chain has TRBV11-2 and TRBJ2-3; the D call may be TRBD1 or TRBD2 (6 bases each). With 7 bases removed from V and 2 bases from J, the gap between germline ends came to 19 bases. CDR1 and CDR2 (germline): SGHAT, FQNNGV. This CDR3 is 16 amino acids long. The CDR3 is CASTRRGDQNTDTQYF. CDR3 sequence (DNA): TGTGCCAGCACCAGAAGGGGGGATCAGAACACAGATACGCAGTATTTT.

This clonotype was picked up many times. The chain links TRBV27 to TRBJ1-1; TRBD1 might be the D (6 bases). The V gene's germline CDR1 is MNHEY and CDR2 SMNVEV (reference sequence). Trimming removed 5 bases from V and 0 bases from J, with 16 bases in between. This CDR3 is 16 amino acids long. The CDR3 DNA follows: TGTGCCAGCAGTCTCCACAGGGTCGGGGTGAACACTGAAGCTTTCTTT. It specifies CASSLHRVGVNTEAFF.

V gene TRBV5-1 combines with J gene TRBJ1-5; D is unresolved. Germline V lookup: CDR1 SGHRS, CDR2 YFSETQ. This CDR3 is 14 amino acids long. V was clipped by 3 bases and J by 9 bases, with 16 bases between them. CDR3 sequence reads: CASSWQSNTGPQHF. The CDR3 region has the DNA TGCGCCAGCAGCTGGCAGTCGAACACCGGGCCCCAGCATTTT.

This clonotype appeared many times. The chain has TRBV13 and TRBJ1-1; TRBD1 agrees at 7 bases. Losses at the gene ends were 2 bases for V and 0 bases for J; bases not matched to a gene: 6. This CDR3 comprises 16 residues. Germline loops: CDR1 PRHDT, CDR2 FYEKMQ (reference sequence). CDR3: CASSLYRGSMNTEAFF. CDR3 sequence (DNA): TGTGCCAGCAGCTTATACAGGGGCTCCATGAACACTGAAGCTTTCTTT.

This clonotype was detected ten times or more. This sequence joins TRBV20-1 and TRBJ2-7; the D call may be TRBD1 or TRBD2 (7 bases each). Between the trimmed V and J ends, which lost 1 base and 2 bases, there was a span of 24 bases. From germline, CDR1 is DFQATT and CDR2 SNEGSKA (reference sequence). The length of the CDR3 is 18 residues. Written as DNA, the CDR3 is TGCAGTGCTAGAGCCATCCCCTGGGAGGGGGCGACGCCCTACGAGCAGTACTTC. Translation: CSARAIPWEGATPYEQYF.

This clonotype has a count of ten or more. The rearrangement joins TRBV11-2 to TRBJ1-2; 7 bases match TRBD1. Looked up from germline, CDR1 is SGHAT and CDR2 is FQNNGV. V dropped 0 bases and J dropped 10; count of bases not matched to a gene: 8. The CDR3 runs to 14 residues. The CDR3 protein is CASSLDRTGHDYTF. The CDR3 nucleotides read TGTGCCAGCAGCTTAGACAGGACAGGTCATGACTACACCTTC.

The chain has TRBV7-9 and TRBJ2-7, with D tentatively TRBD1 (6 bases). Per the germline V gene, CDR1 is SEHNR and CDR2 is FQNEAQ (reference sequence). This CDR3 contains 14 residues. Trimming took 1 base from V and 2 from J, leaving 9 bases between them. CDR3 DNA: TGTGCCAGCAGCTTAGAACAGGGAACCTACGAGCAGTACTTC. It yields the protein CASSLEQGTYEQYF. Full variable domain (missing parts from reference TRBV7-9 and TRBJ2-7): DTGVSQNPRHKITKRGQNVTFRCDPISEHNRLYWYRQTLGQGPEFLTYFQNEAQLEKSRLLSDRFSAERPKGSFSTLEIQRTEQGDSAMYLCASSLEQGTYEQYFGPGTRLTVT.

J is TRBJ2-5 and V is TRBV19; D ambiguous. The CDR3 totals 14 residues. V gave up 5 bases and J gave up 2 bases, with 12 bases separating them. Looked up from germline, CDR1 is LNHDA and CDR2 is SQIVND (reference sequence). This CDR3 is CASSLPGRQETQYF. The CDR3 DNA follows: TGTGCCAGTAGTTTGCCGGGCAGACAAGAGACCCAGTACTTC.

This rearrangement joins TRBV20-1 to TRBJ1-5; a possible D gene is TRBD1 (6 bases). The CDR3 has 13 amino acids. Germline values: CDR1 DFQATT, CDR2 SNEGSKA (reference sequence). V lost 4 bases and J 4 bases, leaving 11 bases between the germline ends. This chain's CDR3 is CSATQGGNQPQHF. The CDR3 DNA sequence: TGCAGTGCTACACAGGGAGGGAATCAGCCCCAGCATTTT.